This record concerns one T cell receptor (beta chain) sequence. Its antigen specificity is not known. No much larger clone exists at a distance of one base, and base qualities are not known. This record belongs to a study of cytotoxic CD8 clonotypes in ibrutinib-treated CLL (dated by TCRdb to the early 2020s). Some background on the complete study: The cohort included some 14 treatment-naive and some 10 relapsed/refractory patients; 17 to 18 were IGHV unmutated. The response samples were drawn at a median of 12 months into treatment, with a range of about 6 to 36 months. Of the roughly 90 people in the trial, approximately 24 had longitudinal samples available. Samples averaged approximately 260,000 productive templates and just under 95,000 productive rearrangements. Cryopreserved peripheral blood mononuclear cells were obtained before treatment, at response, and at either sustained remission or disease progression. Responses were partial in some 24 patients and complete in 2; after median around 66 months follow-up, about 14 stayed in remission and 12 progressed. The study at large found these results: Sampling times were not matched between sustained-remission and progressing patients, and lymph node repertoires were not studied. Public clonotypes were found to be uncommon and were observed to contract or remain stable during treatment; the increase in clonality was shown to reflect expansion of private clonotypes at ibrutinib response. An increase in clonality was observed at ibrutinib response, with clonality remaining stable during sustained remission and falling back toward baseline at progression. Baseline clonality was found to be higher than that of age-matched healthy donors and was strongly correlated with circulating CD8+ T-cell counts.

On a MiSeq, deep resolution sequencing aimed for a depth between 1 in 1 million and 1 in 200,000 T cells, with each clonotype covered 10x on average. The immunoSEQ hsTCRB Kit was used to generate TCR beta libraries. From the authors' description of their analysis: ImmunoSEQ Data Assistant and ImmunoSEQ Analyzer were used for data analysis, and V, D and J genes were assigned according to IMGT definitions. Clonality, which ranges from 0 to 1, was calculated as one minus the normalized Shannon entropy of productive rearrangement frequencies. Only overrepresented clonotypes making up at least 0.05% of the repertoire of each patient were included in the public clonotype analysis. Repertoires from about a dozen age-matched healthy donors in immuneACCESS were used as clonality controls. This immuneACCESS table, as held by TCRdb, lists in-frame sequences with V and J called but not all clones. Of the missing ones, under half trace to an unresolved V gene in checked studies; the others have no known cause. From that table come the V and J calls and clone size; the DNA was used to work out D and trimming. The sample table contains about 30,000 clones; only one count was recorded for less than 75% of them. The ten largest clones add up to approximately 5% of the sample.

For TCR beta library preparation, about 2.2 micrograms of genomic DNA was extracted from cryopreserved PBMCs. High-throughput TCR beta sequencing was performed on longitudinal blood samples from CLL patients receiving ibrutinib monotherapy. The patients took part in an open-label, single-center phase 2 trial of ibrutinib monotherapy. The sequencing used PBMCs, collected before ibrutinib treatment. This TCR came from a human donor with chronic lymphocytic leukemia.

CDR3 sequence: CASRRFQGFILGSYEQYF. Here is the DNA: TGTGCCAGCAGGAGATTCCAGGGTTTCATTCTCGGCTCCTACGAGCAGTACTTC. Recombination joined TRBV2 with TRBJ2-7; the D gene is perhaps TRBD1, from 5 matching bases. The CDR3 contains 18 residues, cysteine and phenylalanine counted. Solely the CDR3 DNA is kept, with 54 bases framed from the first base. A distance of 24 bases separates the germline ends of V and J, which lose 6 bases and 0 bases respectively. The germline V gene provides CDR1 SNHLY and CDR2 FYNNEI.